A selection of T cell receptor beta chains follows, all from one sample in a study of shared T cell receptors in the human thymus. The data were produced by immunoSEQ multiplex PCR, yet TCRdb's version contains in-frame clones alone and is incomplete. The sample holds some 760,000 clones; 80% to 90% are singletons and the top ten take around 0.0094%. These data were also filed under a second study, of human thymus T cells.

Sequencing was performed on thymocytes. These receptors originate from a girl younger than two with a congenital heart defect. Each CDR3 is given with its conserved first and last residue. A D gene is named only where the DNA matches it firmly. Size values are once, few and many counts, or a class for expanded clones, and some rows have none.

cdr3_length clone_size d_call j_call v_call cdr3_nt cdr3_aa
17 . . TRBJ1-1 TRBV4-1 TGCGCCAGCAGCCCCTCCCCCCTACAGATTATGAACACTGAAGCTTTCTTT CASSPSPLQIMNTEAFF
14 . . TRBJ2-7 TRBV5-5 TGTGCCAGCAGCTTAGAGGGCAGGGGATACGAGCAGTACTTC CASSLEGRGYEQYF
13 . . TRBJ1-4 TRBV6-6 TGTGCCAGCAGCCACAGGGCTTTAGTAAAACTGTTTTTT CASSHRALVKLFF
14 . . TRBJ1-1 TRBV5-1 TGCGCCAGCAGCGTGGAGATGGGCCACACTGAAGCTTTCTTT CASSVEMGHTEAFF
17 once . TRBJ2-6 TRBV9 TGTGCCAGCAGCGGACATAGACAGGAGACTGGGGCCAACGTCCTGACTTTC CASSGHRQETGANVLTF
17 . TRBD1 TRBJ1-4 TRBV2 TGTGCCAGCAGTGCTGGGACAGGGGCGGTAGAGCATGAAAAACTGTTTTTT CASSAGTGAVEHEKLFF
11 . . TRBJ1-2 TRBV7-9 TGTGCCAGCAGCTCAAACTATGGCTACACCTTC CASSSNYGYTF
16 few . TRBJ2-7 TRBV27 TGTGCCAGCAGTTTCAGAAGAGGAGCAGAACGCTACGAGCAGTACTTC CASSFRRGAERYEQYF
14 few TRBD1 TRBJ2-3 TRBV6-1 TGTGCCAGCAGGTTACCGACAGGGACAGATACGCAGTATTTT CASRLPTGTDTQYF
17 . . TRBJ2-1 TRBV28 TGTGCCAGCAGTTTGGGGAAACAGGGTGGGTATCACAATGAGCAGTTCTTC CASSLGKQGGYHNEQFF
16 . TRBD2 TRBJ2-1 TRBV4-3 TGCGCCAGCAGCCAAGATCCCTACCGGGGGGACAATGAGCAGTTCTTC CASSQDPYRGDNEQFF
18 . . TRBJ1-5 TRBV19 TGTGCCAGTAGGAGGATAAGCATACAGGGACATAGCAATCAGCCCCAGCATTTT CASRRISIQGHSNQPQHF
10 once . TRBJ1-4 TRBV29-1 TGCAGCGTTGGAGGGGAAAAACTGTTTTTT CSVGGEKLFF
14 . . TRBJ2-2 TRBV6-8 TGTGCCAGCAGTCCGCTACCCATAAACGGGGAGCTGTTTTTT CASSPLPINGELFF
19 . TRBD1 TRBJ1-6 TRBV7-9 TGTGCCAGCAGCTTATGGCGGGACAGCCTGAGCTCCTATAATTCACCCCTCCACTTT CASSLWRDSLSSYNSPLHF
12 . . TRBJ2-7 TRBV5-1 TGCGCCAGCAGTTCTGAGCGGCACGAGCAGTACTTC CASSSERHEQYF
15 . TRBD1 TRBJ2-2 TRBV5-1 TGCGCCAGCACCGATGGACAGGGGACGACCGGGGAGCTGTTTTTT CASTDGQGTTGELFF
16 . TRBD1 TRBJ2-5 TRBV28 TGTGCCAGCAGTTTGGCCCTGGGACAGGACCACGGGGCCCAGTACTTC CASSLALGQDHGAQYF
14 . . TRBJ1-1 TRBV19 TGTGCCAGTAGTTGGCAGTCTCGGGATACTGAAGCTTTCTTT CASSWQSRDTEAFF
16 few TRBD1 TRBJ2-3 TRBV6-6 TGTGCCAGCAGTTACTCGAGACAGGGAGACACAGATACGCAGTATTTT CASSYSRQGDTDTQYF
20 . TRBD2 TRBJ2-1 TRBV15 TGTGCCACCAGCAGAGACGGTTCTAGCGGGGGGGTTCCCTCCTACAATGAGCAGTTCTTC CATSRDGSSGGVPSYNEQFF
14 . TRBD1 TRBJ1-2 TRBV7-2 TGTGCCAGCAGCGCGGGACAGCAACACTATGGCTACACCTTC CASSAGQQHYGYTF
14 . TRBD2 TRBJ2-2 TRBV25-1 TGTGCCAGCAGTACCCCTAGCGGTGGTAAAGAGCTGTTTTTT CASSTPSGGKELFF
17 . TRBD2 TRBJ2-3 TRBV5-6 TGTGCCAGCAGCTTGTGCGCCGGGACTAGCCACACAGATACGCAGTATTTT CASSLCAGTSHTDTQYF
12 . . TRBJ2-7 TRBV14 TGTGCCAGCAGCCATCGGGGCTACGAGCAGTACTTC CASSHRGYEQYF
18 . TRBD2 TRBJ2-3 TRBV12-5 TGTGCTAGTGGTTTGGTACCAGGGCGGGGGGCCTACACAGATACGCAGTATTTT CASGLVPGRGAYTDTQYF
17 . . TRBJ2-7 TRBV18 TGTGCCAGCTCACACAACGAACAGGGTGATCTCAACTACGAGCAGTACTTC CASSHNEQGDLNYEQYF
14 . TRBD1 TRBJ1-2 TRBV28 TGTGCCAGCAGTTTGAGGGGGCGGAACTATGGCTACACCTTC CASSLRGRNYGYTF
16 . TRBD1 TRBJ2-7 TRBV2 TGTGCCAGCGCCCCTCGGGACGGGACAGGCTCCTACGAGCAGTACTTC CASAPRDGTGSYEQYF